This T cell receptor (beta chain) stems from a study of PD-1 blockade in classical Hodgkin lymphoma. All patients experienced relapse after autologous stem cell transplantation, and brentuximab vedotin exposure was variable. Using magnetic negative selection, the CD4+ T cells were separated out of thawed PBMCs. Assay: immunoSEQ multiplex PCR; the TCRdb copy retains only in-frame clones and omits some. The table shows about 9,000 clones, with 65% to 85% occurring only once. Germline V gives CDR1 SGHDT, CDR2 YYEEEE. There are 15 residues in the CDR3. V gave up 2 bases and J gave up 3 bases, with 11 bases separating them.

This material consisted of CD4+ T cells from blood, taken at baseline. The chain employs TRBV5-6 and TRBJ2-2; D ambiguous. This TCR was sampled from a human donor with classical Hodgkin lymphoma. The CDR3 here is CASSFWRADTGELFF. In DNA form, the CDR3 reads TGTGCCAGCAGCTTCTGGCGAGCCGACACCGGGGAGCTGTTTTTT. The whole variable domain, filled in from reference TRBV5-6 and TRBJ2-2, reads DAGVTQSPTHLIKTRGQQVTLRCSPKSGHDTVSWYQQALGQGPQFIFQYYEEEERQRGNFPDRFSGHQFPNYSSELNVNALLLGDSALYLCASSFWRADTGELFFGEGSRLTVL.